This TCR beta chain was recovered during a study of blood T cell repertoires in COVID-19. After removal of 3 bases from V and 13 bases from J, the junction contained 7 bases not matched to a gene. The CDR3 contains 14 residues. Germline V gives CDR1 LNHDA, CDR2 SQIVND (reference sequence). In the source study's methods: For nucleated cells, counts were estimated from reference gene primer amplification. TCRdb's table, derived via immunoSEQ multiplex PCR, lists solely in-frame clones and lacks some. The DNA was the basis for D and trimming; V, J and clone size are from that table. The table has roughly 230,000 clones, roughly nine tenths seen once.

The sequencing sample was made of peripheral blood. The chain employs TRBV19 and TRBJ1-6; 9 nucleotides agree with TRBD1. The receptor was derived from a woman aged 40 to 55 who had recovered from COVID-19. The CDR3 here is CASSITGGDGPLHF. The DNA for the CDR3 is TGTGCCAGTAGTATCACAGGGGGCGACGGGCCCCTCCACTTT.